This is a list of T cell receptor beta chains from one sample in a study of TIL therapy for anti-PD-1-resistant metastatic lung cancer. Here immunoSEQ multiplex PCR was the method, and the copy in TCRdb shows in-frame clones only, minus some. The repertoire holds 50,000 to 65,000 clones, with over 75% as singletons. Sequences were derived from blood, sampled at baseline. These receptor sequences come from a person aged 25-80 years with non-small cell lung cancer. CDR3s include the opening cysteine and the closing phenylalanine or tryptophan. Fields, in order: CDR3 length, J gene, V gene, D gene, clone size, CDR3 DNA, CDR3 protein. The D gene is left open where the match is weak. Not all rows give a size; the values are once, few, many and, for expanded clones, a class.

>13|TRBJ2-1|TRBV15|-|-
TGTGCCACCAGCAGAGTCCCTGGCCGTGAGCAGTTCTTC
CATSRVPGREQFF
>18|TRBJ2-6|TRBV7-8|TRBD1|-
TGTGCCAGCAGCTTGGACAGGGGGCGTAAAGGTGGGGCCAACGTCCTGACTTTC
CASSLDRGRKGGANVLTF
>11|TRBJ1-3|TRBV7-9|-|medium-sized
TGTGCCAGCAGCCGTGGGAACACCATATATTTT
CASSRGNTIYF
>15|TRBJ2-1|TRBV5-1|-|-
TGCGCCAGCAGAATACAAGGGGGAACCTACAATGAGCAGTTCTTC
CASRIQGGTYNEQFF
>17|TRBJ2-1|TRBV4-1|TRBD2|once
TGCGCCAGCAGCCAACCGGGACTAGCGGTTCTCTACAATGAGCAGTTCTTC
CASSQPGLAVLYNEQFF
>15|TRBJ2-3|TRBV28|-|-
TGTGCCAGCAGTCAGAGGACCACGCCTCTCCGGGCGCAGTATTTT
CASSQRTTPLRAQYF
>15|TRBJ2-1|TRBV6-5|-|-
TGTGCCAGCAGCCAAAACCCGACGCAAAACAATGAGCAGTTCTTC
CASSQNPTQNNEQFF
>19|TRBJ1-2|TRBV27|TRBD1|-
TGTGCCAGCAGGACAGCACCGGGACAGGGGTCTCTTATGGGCTATGGCTACACCTTC
CASRTAPGQGSLMGYGYTF
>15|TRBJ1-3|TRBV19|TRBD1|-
TGTGCCAGTAGTGTCTCCGGGACAGCTGGAAACACCATATATTTT
CASSVSGTAGNTIYF
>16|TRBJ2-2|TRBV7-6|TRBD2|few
TGTGCCAGCAGCACCCCCTCGGGGGGACTCACCGGGGAGCTGTTTTTT
CASSTPSGGLTGELFF
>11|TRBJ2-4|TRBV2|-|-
TGTGCCAGCAGTGTTAAAAACATTCAGTACTTC
CASSVKNIQYF
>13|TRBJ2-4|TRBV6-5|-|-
TGTGCCAGCAGTTTGGGGCCCAAAAACATTCAGTACTTC
CASSLGPKNIQYF
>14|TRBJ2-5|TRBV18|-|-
TGTGCCAGCTCCCGTCGCCCGGAGGAGGAGACCCAGTACTTC
CASSRRPEEETQYF
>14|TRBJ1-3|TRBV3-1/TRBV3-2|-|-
TGTGCCAGCAGCCAGTACAACTCTGGAAACACCATATATTTT
CASSQYNSGNTIYF
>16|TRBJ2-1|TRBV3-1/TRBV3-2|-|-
TGTGCCAGCAGCCAAGATTGGGGGACAAGCTACAATGAGCAGTTCTTC
CASSQDWGTSYNEQFF
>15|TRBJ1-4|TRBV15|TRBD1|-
TGTGCCACCAGCAGACGAACAGGGGTAAATGAAAAACTGTTTTTT
CATSRRTGVNEKLFF
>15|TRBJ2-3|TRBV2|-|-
TGTGCCAGCGGCGGGAAAAGCGTCGGCACAGATACGCAGTATTTT
CASGGKSVGTDTQYF
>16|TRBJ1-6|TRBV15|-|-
TGTGCCACCAGCAGTCCAGGCAACTCCTATAATTCACCCCTCCACTTT
CATSSPGNSYNSPLHF
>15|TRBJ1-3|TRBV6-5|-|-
TGTGCCAGCAGCGTGAGTGGGACACGGTTACACACCATATATTTT
CASSVSGTRLHTIYF
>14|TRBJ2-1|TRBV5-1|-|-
TGCGCCAGCAGCCCCGGACAATCCTACAATGAGCAGTTCTTC
CASSPGQSYNEQFF
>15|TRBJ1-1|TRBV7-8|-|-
TGTGCCAGCAGCACCTCGGGACGCCGATTCACTGAAACTTTCTTT
CASSTSGRRFTETFF
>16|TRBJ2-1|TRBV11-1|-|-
TGTGCCAGCAGCTTATTACGGGACACCTCCTACAATGAGCAGTTCTTC
CASSLLRDTSYNEQFF
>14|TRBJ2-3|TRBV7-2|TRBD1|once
TGTGCCAGCAGCATCGGACAGGGTTCCGATACGCAGTATTTT
CASSIGQGSDTQYF
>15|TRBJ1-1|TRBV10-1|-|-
TGCGCCAGCAGTGAGTCAGGGCCTCTGGGGACTGAAGCTTTCTTT
CASSESGPLGTEAFF
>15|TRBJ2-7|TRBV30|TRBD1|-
TGTGCCTGGAGTAACCGACAGGGGGCAGGCGACGAGCAGTACTTC
CAWSNRQGAGDEQYF
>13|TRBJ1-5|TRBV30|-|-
TGTGCCTGGCAAAGGGAGAACAATCAGCCCCAGCATTTT
CAWQRENNQPQHF
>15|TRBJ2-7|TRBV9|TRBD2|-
TGTGCCAGCAGCGTAGACCCAGCGGGAACCTACGAGCAGTACTTC
CASSVDPAGTYEQYF
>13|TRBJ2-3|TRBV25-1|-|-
TGTGCCAGCAGTGCTCCAGGAATTCTTACGCAGTATTTT
CASSAPGILTQYF
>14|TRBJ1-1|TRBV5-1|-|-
TGCGCCAGCAGCTTGAATTTGGGAGGGGGTGAAGCTTTCTTT
CASSLNLGGGEAFF
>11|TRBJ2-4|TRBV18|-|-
TGTGCCAGCGGGGATTTGTACATTCAGTACTTC
CASGDLYIQYF
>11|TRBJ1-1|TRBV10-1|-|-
TGCGCCAGCAGTGAACACACTGAAGCTTTCTTT
CASSEHTEAFF
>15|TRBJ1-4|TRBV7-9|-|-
TGTGCCAGCAGCTCTGCGCGATCGGAAAATGAAAAACTGTTTTTT
CASSSARSENEKLFF
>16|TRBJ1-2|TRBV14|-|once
TGTGCCAGCAGCCTCCAGGTTAGGAAGTCTTTGAGTGGCTACACCTTC
CASSLQVRKSLSGYTF
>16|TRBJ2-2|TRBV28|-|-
TGTGGGACCCGTGATTCACAGGGAACGAACACCGGGGAGCTGTTTTTT
CGTRDSQGTNTGELFF